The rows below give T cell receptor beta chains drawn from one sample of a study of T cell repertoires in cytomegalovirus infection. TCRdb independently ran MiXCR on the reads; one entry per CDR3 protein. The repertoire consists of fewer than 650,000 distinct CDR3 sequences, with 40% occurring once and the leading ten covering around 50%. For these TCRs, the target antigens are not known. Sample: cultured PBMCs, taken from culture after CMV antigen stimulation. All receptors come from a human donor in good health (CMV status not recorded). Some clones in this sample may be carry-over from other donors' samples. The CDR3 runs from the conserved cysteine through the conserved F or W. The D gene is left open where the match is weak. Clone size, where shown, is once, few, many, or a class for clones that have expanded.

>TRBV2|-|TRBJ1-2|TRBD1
CASSGQGLNYGYTF
TGTGCCAGCAGTGGACAGGGTTTGAACTATGGCTACACCTTC
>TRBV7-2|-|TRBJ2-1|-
CASSLQGTAHSARVNEQFF
TGTGCCAGCAGCTTACAAGGGACGGCCCATAGCGCGAGGGTCAATGAGCAGTTCTTC
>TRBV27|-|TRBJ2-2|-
CASSPWNTGELFF
TGTGCCAGCAGTCCCTGGAACACCGGGGAGCTGTTTTTT
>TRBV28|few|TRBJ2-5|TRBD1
CASGTGDFQETQYF
TGTGCCAGTGGGACAGGGGATTTCCAAGAGACCCAGTACTTC
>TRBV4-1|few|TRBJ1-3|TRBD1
CASSRPPGQEPGNTIYF
TGCGCCAGCAGCCGCCCACCAGGACAGGAACCTGGAAACACCATATATTTT
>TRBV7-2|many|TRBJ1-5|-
CASSLVQGLYQPQHF
TGTGCCAGCAGCTTAGTCCAGGGGTTATATCAGCCCCAGCATTTT
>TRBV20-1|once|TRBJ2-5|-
CSAMGGGEETQYF
TGCAGTGCTATGGGCGGGGGCGAAGAGACCCAGTACTTC
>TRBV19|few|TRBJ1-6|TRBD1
CASSADRGQFSPLHF
TGTGCCAGTAGTGCCGACAGGGGGCAGTTTTCACCCCTCCACTTT
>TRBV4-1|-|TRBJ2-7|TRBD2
CASSQVGGGRYEQYF
TGCGCCAGCAGCCAAGTAGGCGGGGGTAGGTACGAGCAGTACTTC
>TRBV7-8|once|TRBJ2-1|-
CASSLVGLPFF
TGTGCCAGCAGCTTGGTTGGTCTTCCGTTCTTC
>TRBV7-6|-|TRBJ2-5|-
CASSLDPIRETQYF
TGTGCCAGCAGCTTAGACCCCATACGAGAGACCCAGTACTTC
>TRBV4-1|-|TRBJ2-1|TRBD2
CASSQTGTSGGLEQFF
TGCGCCAGCAGCCAGACCGGGACTAGCGGGGGACTGGAGCAGTTCTTC
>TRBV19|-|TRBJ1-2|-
CASTLRWDQGHGGGYTF
TGTGCCAGTACCCTACGATGGGACCAGGGCCACGGCGGTGGCTACACCTTC
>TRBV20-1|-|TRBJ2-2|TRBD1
CSAQTRGGQGDTGELFF
TGCAGTGCTCAAACAAGAGGTGGTCAGGGGGACACCGGGGAGCTGTTTTTT
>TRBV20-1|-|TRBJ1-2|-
CSASSGDYGYTF
TGCAGTGCTAGTTCTGGGGACTATGGCTACACCTTC
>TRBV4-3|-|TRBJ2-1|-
CASSTAHDRSKDNEQFF
TGCGCCAGCAGCACCGCCCATGACAGGAGTAAGGACAATGAGCAGTTCTTC
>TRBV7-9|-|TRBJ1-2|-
CASSLAYRTGRSYGYTF
TGTGCCAGCAGCTTAGCGTACCGAACAGGGAGGTCATATGGCTACACCTTC
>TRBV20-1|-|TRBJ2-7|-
CSGVAETYSEQYF
TGCAGTGGTGTAGCGGAGACCTATTCGGAGCAGTACTTC
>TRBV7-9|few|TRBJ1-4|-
CASSLVGGEKLFF
TGTGCCAGCAGCTTGGTAGGCGGTGAAAAACTGTTTTTT
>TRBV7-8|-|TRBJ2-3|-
CASSLDRLTDTDTQYF
TGTGCCAGCAGCTTAGATAGACTAACAGACACAGATACGCAGTATTTT